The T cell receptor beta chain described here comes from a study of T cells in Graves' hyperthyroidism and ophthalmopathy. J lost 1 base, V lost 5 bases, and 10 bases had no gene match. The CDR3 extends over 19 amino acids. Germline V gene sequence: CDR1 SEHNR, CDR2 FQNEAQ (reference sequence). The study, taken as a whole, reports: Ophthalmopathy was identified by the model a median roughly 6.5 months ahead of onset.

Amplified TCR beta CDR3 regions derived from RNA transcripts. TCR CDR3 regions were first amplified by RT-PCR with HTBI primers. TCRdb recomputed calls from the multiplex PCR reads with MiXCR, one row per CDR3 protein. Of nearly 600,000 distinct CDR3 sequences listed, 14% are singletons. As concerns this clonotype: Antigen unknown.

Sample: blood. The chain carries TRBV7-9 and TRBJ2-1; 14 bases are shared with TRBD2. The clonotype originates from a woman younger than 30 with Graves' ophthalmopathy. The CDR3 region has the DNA TGTGCCAGCAGCCGACTTGGGACTAGCGGGAGAGTTTCCTACAATGAGCAGTTCTTC. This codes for CASSRLGTSGRVSYNEQFF.